Given below is one T cell receptor beta chain in context. These data come from a study of T cells in Graves' hyperthyroidism and ophthalmopathy. CDR1 is SGHNT, CDR2 YYREEE, per germline (reference sequence). This CDR3 spans 15 amino acids. Trimming removed 3 bases from V and 0 bases from J, with 12 bases in between. Amplified TCR beta CDR3 regions derived from RNA transcripts. The HTBI primer set drove a first-round RT-PCR of the TCR CDR3. MiXCR was run by TCRdb on the multiplex PCR reads, yielding one entry per CDR3 protein. Of over 650,000 distinct CDR3 sequences in the sample, 16% are singletons; the top ten hold around 8.1%.

The clonotype originates from a man in his late teens or twenties with Graves' hyperthyroidism. The chain is built from TRBV5-4 and TRBJ1-1; D is possibly TRBD1 (6 bases). The sample was blood. This chain's CDR3 is CASSYRQAMNTEAFF. CDR3 sequence (DNA): TGTGCCAGCAGCTATAGACAGGCGATGAACACTGAAGCTTTCTTT.